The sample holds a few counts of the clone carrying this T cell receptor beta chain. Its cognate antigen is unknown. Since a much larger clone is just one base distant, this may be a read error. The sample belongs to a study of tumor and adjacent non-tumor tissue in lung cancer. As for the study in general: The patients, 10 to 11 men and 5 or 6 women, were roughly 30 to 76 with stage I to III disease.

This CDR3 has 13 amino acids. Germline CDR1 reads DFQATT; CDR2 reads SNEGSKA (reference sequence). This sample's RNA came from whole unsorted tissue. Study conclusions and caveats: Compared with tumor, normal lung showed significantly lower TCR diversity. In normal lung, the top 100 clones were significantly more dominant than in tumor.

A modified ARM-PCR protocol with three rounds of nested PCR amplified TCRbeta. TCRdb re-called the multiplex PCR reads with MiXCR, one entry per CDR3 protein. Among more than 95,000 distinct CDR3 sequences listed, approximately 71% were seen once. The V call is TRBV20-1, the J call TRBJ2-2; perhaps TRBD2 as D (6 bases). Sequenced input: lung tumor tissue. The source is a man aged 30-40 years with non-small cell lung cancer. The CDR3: CSARGLHPGEPFF. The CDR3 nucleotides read TGCAGTGCTAGGGGACTCCACCCCGGGGAGCCGTTTTTT.